Each of the 30 T cell receptor beta chains below was sequenced from the same sample in a study of blood T cell repertoires in COVID-19. The table came from immunoSEQ multiplex PCR; TCRdb's copy has only in-frame clones and leaves some out. The sample contains about 390,000 clones, more than 75% of which appear only once. The specimen was PBMCs or T cells enriched from blood (not recorded which). Source of these receptors: a woman in her forties or fifties who had recovered from COVID-19.

V usage is TRBV9 and J usage is TRBJ1-1; possible D gene TRBD1, 6 bases. V was trimmed by 3 bases and J by 1 base, leaving 19 bases between them. The CDR3 extends over 17 amino acids. From germline, CDR1 is SGDLS and CDR2 YYNGEE. This CDR3 reads CASSERGAGAGNTEAFF. In nucleotides, the CDR3 is TGTGCCAGCAGCGAACGGGGGGCAGGCGCCGGGAACACTGAAGCTTTCTTT. The whole variable domain, filled in from reference TRBV9 and TRBJ1-1, reads DSGVTQTPKHLITATGQRVTLRCSPRSGDLSVYWYQQSLDQGLQFLIQYYNGEERAKGNILERFSAQQFPDLHSELNLSSLELGDSALYFCASSERGAGAGNTEAFFGQGTRLTVV.

This chain connects TRBV6-5 to TRBJ1-2, with 8 positions matching TRBD1. Germline lookup yields CDR1 MNHEY and CDR2 SVGAGI. The CDR3 is 13 amino acids. V was clipped by 7 bases and J by 4 bases; unmatched bases: 5. The CDR3 spells CASTRGQVYGYTF. The CDR3 DNA reads as TGTGCCAGCACCCGGGGACAGGTCTATGGCTACACCTTC.

The chain recombines TRBV27 with TRBJ2-1; 9 bases fit TRBD2. CDR3 length equals 15 residues. Germline loops: CDR1 MNHEY, CDR2 SMNVEV (reference sequence). V was pared by 2 bases and J by 5 bases, with 4 bases of the junction left unmatched. DNA for the CDR3: TGTGCCAGCAGTTTAGCGGGACTAGCAGACAATGAGCAGTTCTTC. Its protein product is CASSLAGLADNEQFF.

This CDR3 is CASSLEQGSSYGYTF. The CDR3 nucleotides read TGTGCCAGCAGCTTAGAACAGGGGTCAAGCTATGGCTACACCTTC. The V call is TRBV13, the J call TRBJ1-2; 7 nucleotides align to TRBD1. Germline CDR1 and CDR2: PRHDT and FYEKMQ (reference sequence). CDR3 length: 15 amino acids. Trimming removed 1 base from V and 4 bases from J; junction bases left unmatched: 6.

The rearrangement links TRBV30 to TRBJ1-4, with 7 bases fitting TRBD1. CDR1 is GTSNPN and CDR2 is SVGIG in the germline V gene (reference sequence). The CDR3 is 15 amino acids. The V and J ends lost 2 bases and 7 bases, in that order; junction bases with no gene match: 10. CDR3 amino acids: CAWSQHRGVSEKLFF. The CDR3, as DNA: TGTGCCTGGAGTCAACACAGGGGAGTGTCTGAAAAACTGTTTTTT.

This chain joins TRBV5-6 and TRBJ2-7, with 14 bases that match TRBD2. Losses at the gene ends were 3 bases for V and 4 bases for J; bases not matched to a gene: 3. Germline V CDR1 and CDR2: SGHDT, YYEEEE. The CDR3 is 15 amino acids. The CDR3, as DNA: TGTGCCAGCAGCTCAAGGACTAGCGGGGGGTACGAGCAGTACTTC. Translated: CASSSRTSGGYEQYF.

The chain is built from TRBV29-1 and TRBJ2-3; 8 nucleotides match TRBD2. CDR3 size: 15 residues. Germline V gives CDR1 SQVTM, CDR2 ANQGSEA. J lost 3 bases, V lost 8 bases, and 13 bases had no gene match. The CDR3 region is CSSAGGMYGTDTQYF. The DNA for the CDR3 is TGCAGCTCCGCGGGGGGCATGTACGGGACAGATACGCAGTATTTT.

The chain has TRBV18 and TRBJ1-4; perhaps TRBD1 as D (6 bases). Looked up from germline, CDR1 is KGHSH and CDR2 is LQKENI. Trimming stripped 1 base from V and 9 bases from J, with 15 bases between. CDR3 length: 15 residues. The CDR3, as DNA: TGTGCCAGCTCACCACTTGCGGACAGAGCCAAAAAACTGTTTTTT. Translation gives CASSPLADRAKKLFF.

V is TRBV5-5 and J is TRBJ2-7; 9 bases map to TRBD1. From germline, CDR1 is SGHKS and CDR2 YYEKEE (reference sequence). The V and J ends lost 0 bases and 3 bases, in that order; junction bases with no gene match: 4. The CDR3 has 15 residues. The CDR3 protein is CASSLAQGAYYEQYF. CDR3 nucleotide sequence: TGTGCCAGCAGCTTGGCACAGGGGGCATACTACGAGCAGTACTTC.

The rearrangement uses TRBV12-2 and TRBJ2-3; the D call TRBD1 from the table was never checked on the DNA. TRBV12-2 is annotated as a pseudogene. The CDR3 has 17 residues. The CDR3 DNA is TGTGCAAGTCGCTTATCCGGACAGGGGTCTGGGACAGATACGCAGTATTTT. Translation: CASRLSGQGSGTDTQYF.

This chain links TRBV3-1 (or the pseudogene TRBV3-2) with TRBJ1-6, with D hard to call. The ends were cut back, 3 bases at V and 4 bases at J, with 7 bases in the middle. This CDR3 is built from 14 residues. Germline V lookup: CDR1 LGHDT, CDR2 YNNKEL (reference sequence). CDR3 coding DNA: TGTGCCAGCAGCCAGGCAGGTTATAATTCACCCCTCCACTTT. Translated, it gives CASSQAGYNSPLHF.

This chain joins TRBV5-8 and TRBJ1-5; D is unresolved. The CDR3 is made up of 15 amino acids. The V end lost 0 bases, the J end lost 5 bases, and 12 bases lay between the germline ends. From germline, CDR1 is SGHTS and CDR2 YDEGEE. The CDR3 DNA follows: TGTGCCAGCAGCTTGGGTGAGACTGTTTATCAGCCCCAGCATTTT. Residues: CASSLGETVYQPQHF.

This chain joins TRBV7-2 and TRBJ1-2; 7 bases line up with TRBD1. CDR1 and CDR2 from the germline V gene are SGHTA and FQGNSA. V trimming: 1 base; J trimming: 4 bases; junction bases outside the gene matches: 6. The CDR3 is 15 residues long. CDR3 coding DNA: TGTGCCAGCAGCTTAGGACAGGGTAGTACCTATGGCTACACCTTC. Its protein product is CASSLGQGSTYGYTF.

The J gene is TRBJ2-2, the V gene TRBV7-9, with TRBD1 matching over 12 bases. The V segment lost 3 bases and the J segment 3 bases; nucleotides outside the gene matches: 5. The CDR3 consists of 17 residues. Germline V lookup: CDR1 SEHNR, CDR2 FQNEAQ (reference sequence). CDR3 sequence (DNA): TGTGCCAGCAGCTTTCCGGGACAGGGGGCTTACACCGGGGAGCTGTTTTTT. Translating it yields CASSFPGQGAYTGELFF.

The genes are TRBV11-2 and TRBJ2-7; D gene uncertain. Trimming took 6 bases from V and 2 from J, leaving 8 bases between them. Germline V CDR1 and CDR2: SGHAT, FQNNGV. This CDR3 has 12 amino acids. CDR3 in DNA: TGTGCCAGCAGAGACAACGCCTACGAGCAGTACTTC. It codes for CASRDNAYEQYF.

The chain uses TRBV9 and TRBJ2-7; D may be TRBD1 (6 bases). Germline V gene data show CDR1 as SGDLS and CDR2 as YYNGEE. The CDR3 contains 14 residues. The germline V and J ends were trimmed by 6 bases and 6 bases, with 19 bases remaining between them. CDR3 nucleotide sequence: TGTGCCAGCAATCGAGAACAGGGTAGAGGCGAGCAGTACTTC. It is translated as CASNREQGRGEQYF.

The J gene is TRBJ2-2, the V gene TRBV28, with D tentatively TRBD1 (6 bases). Looked up from germline, CDR1 is MDHEN and CDR2 is SYDVKM. V was clipped by 4 bases and J by 5 bases, with 11 bases between them. There are 14 residues in the CDR3. CDR3 sequence: CASSWGLKTGELFF. CDR3 DNA sequence: TGTGCCAGCAGTTGGGGGCTGAAAACCGGGGAGCTGTTTTTT.

Points on this clone: One junction end disagrees with the germline gene, perhaps due to a read error. The chain employs TRBV7-8 and TRBJ2-1, with 9 nucleotides matching TRBD1. The CDR3 length is 15 residues. Per the germline V gene, CDR1 is SGHVS and CDR2 is FQNEAQ. The CDR3 reads CASSIGQGTLVLQLF. In DNA, the CDR3 is TGTGCCAGCAGCATAGGACAGGGGACCCTAGTTCTCCAGCTCTTC.

The chain combines TRBV27 with TRBJ1-1; D not resolved. The CDR3 loop spans 16 amino acids. The germline V and J ends were trimmed by 5 bases and 5 bases, with 21 bases remaining between them. CDR1 and CDR2 from the germline V gene are MNHEY and SMNVEV (reference sequence). In DNA, the CDR3 is TGTGCCAGCAGTACCCTTCAAACGAGGGTCGGGACTGAAGCTTTCTTT. This sequence encodes CASSTLQTRVGTEAFF.

CDR3 nucleotide sequence: TGTGCCAGCAGTGACCCCGGCTATGGCTACACCTTC. It specifies CASSDPGYGYTF. The chain recombines TRBV2 with TRBJ1-2; no clear D gene. Trimming took off 3 bases at V and 4 bases at J, with 6 bases between the two ends. The CDR3 is 12 residues long. Germline-derived CDR1 and CDR2 are SNHLY and FYNNEI.

V is TRBV7-2 and J is TRBJ2-3; 7 bases match TRBD2. Germline V gene data show CDR1 as SGHTA and CDR2 as FQGNSA. The V and J ends lost 5 bases and 2 bases, in that order; junction bases with no gene match: 7. The CDR3 contains 15 residues. CDR3 loop: CASSLGGSITDTQYF. Here the CDR3 DNA reads TGTGCCAGCAGCCTCGGGGGGTCTATCACAGATACGCAGTATTTT.

The chain is built from TRBV4-2 and TRBJ2-2; 11 positions match TRBD1. The CDR3 runs to 16 residues. The ends lost 4 bases at V and 6 bases at J; junction bases unmatched: 7. Per germline, CDR1 LGHNA and CDR2 YNFKEQ. The CDR3 DNA reads TGTGCCAGCAGCCCGAATCAGGGACAGGGGGCCGGGGAGCTGTTTTTT. Encoded protein: CASSPNQGQGAGELFF.

The rearrangement joins TRBV27 to TRBJ1-1; D perhaps matches TRBD1 (5 bases). Germline loops: CDR1 MNHEY, CDR2 SMNVEV (reference sequence). The V gene lost 7 bases and the J gene lost 6 bases, with 21 bases spanning the gap. The CDR3 runs 15 residues. The CDR3 nucleotides read TGTGCCAGCACCCACTCGACCGACAGTGTCGCTGAAGCTTTCTTT. Protein: CASTHSTDSVAEAFF.

The chain has TRBV28 and TRBJ1-3; weak D call: TRBD1 (5 bases). The CDR3 has 17 residues. Per the germline V gene, CDR1 is MDHEN and CDR2 is SYDVKM. Trimming took 10 bases from V and 1 from J, leaving 23 bases between them. CDR3 DNA sequence: TGTGCCACCTACGGGGGGTGGGGATGGGGATCTGGAAACACCATATATTTT. Translated: CATYGGWGWGSGNTIYF.

This clone is a singleton in its sample. The J gene is TRBJ1-2, the V gene TRBV6-5; D not resolved. Looked up from germline, CDR1 is MNHEY and CDR2 is SVGAGI. Trimming cost V 2 bases and J 3 bases, with 10 bases left between them. This CDR3 has 14 residues. The CDR3 region is CASSYHGGDYGYTF. Here the CDR3 DNA reads TGTGCCAGCAGTTACCACGGTGGAGACTATGGCTACACCTTC.

Details on this clone: The junction and the germline gene differ at one end; a read error may be behind it. This sequence joins TRBV7-7 and TRBJ2-3, with 10 bases aligning to TRBD2. CDR1 and CDR2 from the germline V gene are SSHAT and FNYEAQ (reference sequence). This CDR3 comprises 17 residues. CDR3 bases: TGTGCTAGCAGTCAGCGGGGGGGCCGGTTAAACCCAGATACGCAGTATTTT. It codes for CASSQRGGRLNPDTQYF.

The gene calls are TRBV10-3 and TRBJ2-1, with 9 nucleotides matching TRBD2. Germline V lookup: CDR1 ENHRY, CDR2 SYGVKD. This CDR3 contains 17 residues. Trimming took 3 bases from V and 9 from J; bases not matched to a gene: 15. CDR3 sequence reads: CAISEGASAGGRGEQFF. CDR3 bases: TGTGCCATCAGTGAAGGGGCCTCAGCGGGGGGCCGTGGTGAGCAGTTCTTC.

This chain uses TRBV7-9 with TRBJ2-5; 9 bases are shared with TRBD2. The V gene end was trimmed by 5 bases and the J gene end by 3 bases; junction bases not matched to a gene: 4. This CDR3 has 14 residues. Germline V gene data show CDR1 as SEHNR and CDR2 as FQNEAQ (reference sequence). In DNA, the CDR3 is TGTGCCAGCAGCATGAGCGGGGGGAAAGAGACCCAGTACTTC. Its translation: CASSMSGGKETQYF.

J is TRBJ2-3 and V is TRBV9, with 8 bases fitting TRBD1. Losses at the gene ends were 4 bases for V and 4 bases for J; bases not matched to a gene: 8. The V gene's germline CDR1 is SGDLS and CDR2 YYNGEE. The CDR3 is made up of 15 amino acids. CDR3 DNA: TGTGCCAGCAGCCCCAGGACAGGGACTGCAGATACGCAGTATTTT. Its translation: CASSPRTGTADTQYF.

The CDR3 region is CASSQDRPGAGSSYNSPLHF. CDR3 coding DNA: TGTGCCAGCAGCCAAGACCGGCCAGGGGCTGGGAGCTCCTATAATTCACCCCTCCACTTT. This sequence joins TRBV3-1 (or the pseudogene TRBV3-2) and TRBJ1-6, with D possibly being TRBD1 (6 bases). The V gene lost 0 bases and the J gene lost 0 bases, with 18 bases spanning the gap. Germline V gene sequence: CDR1 LGHDT, CDR2 YNNKEL (reference sequence). This CDR3 spans 20 amino acids.